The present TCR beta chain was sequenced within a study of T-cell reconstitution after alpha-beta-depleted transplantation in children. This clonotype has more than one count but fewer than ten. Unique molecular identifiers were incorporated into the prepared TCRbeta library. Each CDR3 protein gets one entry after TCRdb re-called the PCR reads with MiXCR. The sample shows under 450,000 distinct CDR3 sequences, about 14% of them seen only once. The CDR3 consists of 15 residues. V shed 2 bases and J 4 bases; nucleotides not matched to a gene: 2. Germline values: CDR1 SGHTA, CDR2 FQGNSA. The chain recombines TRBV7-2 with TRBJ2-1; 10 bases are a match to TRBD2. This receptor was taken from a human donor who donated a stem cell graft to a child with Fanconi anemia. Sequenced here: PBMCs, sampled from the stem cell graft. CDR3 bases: TGTGCCAGCAGCTTAAAAGCGGGGGGGTACAATGAGCAGTTCTTC. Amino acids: CASSLKAGGYNEQFF.